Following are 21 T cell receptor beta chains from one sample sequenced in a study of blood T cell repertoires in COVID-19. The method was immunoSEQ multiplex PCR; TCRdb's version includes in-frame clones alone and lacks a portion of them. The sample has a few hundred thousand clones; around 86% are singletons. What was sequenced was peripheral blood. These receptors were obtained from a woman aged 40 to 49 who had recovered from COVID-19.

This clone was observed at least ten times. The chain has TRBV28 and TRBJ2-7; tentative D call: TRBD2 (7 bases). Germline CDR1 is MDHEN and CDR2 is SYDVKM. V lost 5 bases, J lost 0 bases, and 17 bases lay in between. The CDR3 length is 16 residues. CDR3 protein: CASSTTRRGPSYEQYF. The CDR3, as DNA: TGTGCCAGCAGTACGACCCGGCGGGGGCCCTCCTACGAGCAGTACTTC.

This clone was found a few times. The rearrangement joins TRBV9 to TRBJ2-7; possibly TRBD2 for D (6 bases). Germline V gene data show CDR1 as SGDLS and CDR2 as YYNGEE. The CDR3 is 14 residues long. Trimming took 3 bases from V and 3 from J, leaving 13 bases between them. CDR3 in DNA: TGTGCCAGCAGCGGGGGCGGGGTTGGCTACGAGCAGTACTTC. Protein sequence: CASSGGGVGYEQYF.

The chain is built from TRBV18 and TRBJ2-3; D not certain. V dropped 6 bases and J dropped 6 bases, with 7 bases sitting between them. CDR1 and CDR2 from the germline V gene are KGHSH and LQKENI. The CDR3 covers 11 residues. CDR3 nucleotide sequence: TGTGCCAGCTCTACAGAGGATACGCAGTATTTT. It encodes CASSTEDTQYF.

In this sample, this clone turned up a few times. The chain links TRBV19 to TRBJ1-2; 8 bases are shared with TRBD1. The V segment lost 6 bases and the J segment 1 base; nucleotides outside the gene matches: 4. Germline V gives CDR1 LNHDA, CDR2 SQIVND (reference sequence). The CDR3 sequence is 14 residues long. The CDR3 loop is CASRVTGDNYGYTF. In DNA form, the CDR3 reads TGTGCCAGTAGAGTGACAGGGGATAACTATGGCTACACCTTC.

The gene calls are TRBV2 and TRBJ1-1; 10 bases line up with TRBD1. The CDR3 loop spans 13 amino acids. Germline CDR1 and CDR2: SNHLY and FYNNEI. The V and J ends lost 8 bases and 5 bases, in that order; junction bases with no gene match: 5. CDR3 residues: CASGTGVLTEAFF. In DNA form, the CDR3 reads TGTGCCAGCGGGACAGGGGTATTAACTGAAGCTTTCTTT.

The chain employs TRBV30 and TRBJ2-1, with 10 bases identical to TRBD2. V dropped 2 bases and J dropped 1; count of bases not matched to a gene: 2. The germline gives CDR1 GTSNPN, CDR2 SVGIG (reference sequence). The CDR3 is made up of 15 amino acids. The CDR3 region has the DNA TGTGCCTGGAGTCCACTAGCGGGGTCCTACAATGAGCAGTTCTTC. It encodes CAWSPLAGSYNEQFF.

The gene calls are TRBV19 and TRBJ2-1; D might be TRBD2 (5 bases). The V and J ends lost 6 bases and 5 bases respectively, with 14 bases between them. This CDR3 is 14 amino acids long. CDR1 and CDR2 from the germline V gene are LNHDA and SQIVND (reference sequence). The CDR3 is CASRVGLMDNEQFF. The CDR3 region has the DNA TGTGCCAGTAGGGTTGGACTGATGGACAATGAGCAGTTCTTC.

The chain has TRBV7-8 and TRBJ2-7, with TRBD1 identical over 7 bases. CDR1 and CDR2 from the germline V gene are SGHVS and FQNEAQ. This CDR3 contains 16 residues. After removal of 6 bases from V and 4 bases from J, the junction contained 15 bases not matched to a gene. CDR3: CASSTSEGANLYEQYF. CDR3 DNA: TGTGCCAGCAGTACTAGTGAGGGGGCGAACCTGTACGAGCAGTACTTC.

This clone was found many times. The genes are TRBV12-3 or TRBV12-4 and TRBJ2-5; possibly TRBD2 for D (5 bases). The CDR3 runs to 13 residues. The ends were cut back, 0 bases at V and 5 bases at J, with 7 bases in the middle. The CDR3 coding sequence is TGTGCCAGCAGTTTAGCGCAGCGGGAGACCCAGTACTTC. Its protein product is CASSLAQRETQYF.

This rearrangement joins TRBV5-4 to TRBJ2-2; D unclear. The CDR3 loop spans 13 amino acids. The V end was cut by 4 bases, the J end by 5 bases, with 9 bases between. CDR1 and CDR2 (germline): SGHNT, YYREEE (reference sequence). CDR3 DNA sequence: TGTGCCAGCAGCCCAGAATGGACCGGGGAGCTGTTTTTT. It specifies CASSPEWTGELFF.

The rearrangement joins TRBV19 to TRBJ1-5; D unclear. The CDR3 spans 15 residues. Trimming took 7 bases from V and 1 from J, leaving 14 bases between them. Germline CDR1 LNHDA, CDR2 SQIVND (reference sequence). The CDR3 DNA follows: TGTGCCAGTAAGTCCCCAGAGGCCAGCAATCAGCCCCAGCATTTT. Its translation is CASKSPEASNQPQHF.

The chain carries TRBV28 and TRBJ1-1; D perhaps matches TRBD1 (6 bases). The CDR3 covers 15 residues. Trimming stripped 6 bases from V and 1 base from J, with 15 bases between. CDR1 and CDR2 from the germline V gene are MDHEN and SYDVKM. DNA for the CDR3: TGTGCCAGCAGAGATGGACAGTCCCCGAACACTGAAGCTTTCTTT. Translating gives CASRDGQSPNTEAFF. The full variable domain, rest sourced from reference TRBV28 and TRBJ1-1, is DVKVTQSSRYLVKRTGEKVFLECVQDMDHENMFWYRQDPGLGLRLIYFSYDVKMKEKGDIPEGYSVSREKKERFSLILESASTNQTSMYLCASRDGQSPNTEAFFGQGTRLTVV.

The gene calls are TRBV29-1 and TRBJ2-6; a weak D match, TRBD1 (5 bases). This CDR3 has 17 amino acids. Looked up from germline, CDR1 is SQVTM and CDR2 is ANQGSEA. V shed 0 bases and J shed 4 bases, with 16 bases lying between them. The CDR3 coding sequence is TGCAGCGTTGAAGATGGGAAAGGGGCCCTGGGGGCCAACGTCCTGACTTTC. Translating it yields CSVEDGKGALGANVLTF.

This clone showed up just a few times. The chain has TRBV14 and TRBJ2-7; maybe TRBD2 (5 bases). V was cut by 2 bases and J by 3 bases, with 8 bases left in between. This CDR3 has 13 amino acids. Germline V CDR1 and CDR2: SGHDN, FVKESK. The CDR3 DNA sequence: TGTGCCAGCAGCCAACAACTAGACTACGAGCAGTACTTC. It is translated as CASSQQLDYEQYF.

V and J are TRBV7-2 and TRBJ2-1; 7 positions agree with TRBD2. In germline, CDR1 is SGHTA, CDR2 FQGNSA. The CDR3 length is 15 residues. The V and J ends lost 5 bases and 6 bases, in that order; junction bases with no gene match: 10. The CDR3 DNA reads TGTGCCAGCAGCGAGGGAGGGTGGTCGAGCAATGAGCAGTTCTTC. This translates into CASSEGGWSSNEQFF.

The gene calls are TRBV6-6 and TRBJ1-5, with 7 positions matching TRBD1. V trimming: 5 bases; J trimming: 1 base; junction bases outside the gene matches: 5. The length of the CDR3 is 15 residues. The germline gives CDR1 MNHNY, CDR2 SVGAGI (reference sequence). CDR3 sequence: CASSSPGGSNQPQHF. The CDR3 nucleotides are TGTGCCAGCAGTAGCCCAGGGGGGAGCAATCAGCCCCAGCATTTT.

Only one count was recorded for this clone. CDR3 in amino acids: CASSLVGGTQYF. CDR3 in DNA: TGTGCCAGCAGCTTAGTCGGAGGTACGCAGTATTTT. V usage is TRBV7-9 and J usage is TRBJ2-3, with D maybe TRBD2 (5 bases). The germline gives CDR1 SEHNR, CDR2 FQNEAQ (reference sequence). The CDR3 has 12 residues. Trimming removed 1 base from V and 8 bases from J, with 7 bases in between. Full variable domain (missing parts from reference TRBV7-9 and TRBJ2-3): DTGVSQNPRHKITKRGQNVTFRCDPISEHNRLYWYRQTLGQGPEFLTYFQNEAQLEKSRLLSDRFSAERPKGSFSTLEIQRTEQGDSAMYLCASSLVGGTQYFGPGTRLTVL.

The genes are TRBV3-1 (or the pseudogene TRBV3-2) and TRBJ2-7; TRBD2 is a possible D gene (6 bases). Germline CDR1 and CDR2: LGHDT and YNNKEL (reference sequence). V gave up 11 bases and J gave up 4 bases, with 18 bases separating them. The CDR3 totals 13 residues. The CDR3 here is CAVGGASFYEQYF. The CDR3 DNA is TGTGCCGTGGGCGGGGCATCCTTTTACGAGCAGTACTTC.

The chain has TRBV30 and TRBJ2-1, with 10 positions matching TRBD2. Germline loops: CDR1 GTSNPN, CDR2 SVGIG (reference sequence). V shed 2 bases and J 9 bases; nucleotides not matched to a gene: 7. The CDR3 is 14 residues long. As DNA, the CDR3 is TGTGCCTGGAGTCGCCAGCGGGGGGGCGGTGAGCAGTTCTTC. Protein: CAWSRQRGGGEQFF. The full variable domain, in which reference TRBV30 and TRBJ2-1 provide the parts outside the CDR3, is SQTIHQWPATLVQPVGSPLSLECTVEGTSNPNLYWYRQAAGRGLQLLFYSVGIGQISSEVPQNLSASRPQDRQFILSSKKLLLSDSGFYLCAWSRQRGGGEQFFGPGTRLTVL.

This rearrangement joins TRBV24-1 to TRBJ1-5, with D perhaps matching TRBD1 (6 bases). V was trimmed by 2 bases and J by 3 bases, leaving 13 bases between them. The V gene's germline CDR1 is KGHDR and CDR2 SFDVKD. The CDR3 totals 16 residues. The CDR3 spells CATSDSGRGDNQPQHF. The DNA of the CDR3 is TGTGCCACCAGTGATTCCGGGAGGGGGGACAATCAGCCCCAGCATTTT.

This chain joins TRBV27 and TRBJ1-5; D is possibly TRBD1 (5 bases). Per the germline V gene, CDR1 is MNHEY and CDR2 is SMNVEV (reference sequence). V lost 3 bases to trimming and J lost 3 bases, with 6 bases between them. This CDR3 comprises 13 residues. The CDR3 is CASSLTVNQPQHF. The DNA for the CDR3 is TGTGCCAGCAGTTTGACAGTCAATCAGCCCCAGCATTTT.